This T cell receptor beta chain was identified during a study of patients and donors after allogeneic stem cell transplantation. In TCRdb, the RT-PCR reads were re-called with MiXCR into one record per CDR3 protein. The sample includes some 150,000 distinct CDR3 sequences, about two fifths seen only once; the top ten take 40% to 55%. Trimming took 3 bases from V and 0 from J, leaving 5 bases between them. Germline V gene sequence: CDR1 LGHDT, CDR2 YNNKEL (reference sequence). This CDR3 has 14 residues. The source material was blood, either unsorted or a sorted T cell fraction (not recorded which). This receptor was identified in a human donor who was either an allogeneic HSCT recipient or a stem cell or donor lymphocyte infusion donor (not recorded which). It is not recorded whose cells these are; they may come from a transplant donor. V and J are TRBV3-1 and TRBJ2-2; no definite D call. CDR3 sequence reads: CASSHMANTGELFF. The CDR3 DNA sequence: TGTGCCAGCAGCCATATGGCGAACACCGGGGAGCTGTTTTTT.